The 21 T cell receptor beta chains listed next were all sequenced from one sample in a study of blood T cells in healthy people across ages. For the second PCR, which ran for 7 to 11 cycles, a sample-barcoded 5' primer and a J-beta primer mix were used. TCRdb redid the calling of the 5' RACE reads with MiXCR, one entry per CDR3 protein. The data contain roughly 800,000 distinct CDR3 sequences, roughly 35% of them seen just once; the ten biggest clones take up around 13%. The sample comprised blood. All receptors derive from a man aged 18 to 29 in good health.

This clonotype was counted a few times. This rearrangement joins TRBV20-1 to TRBJ1-2; TRBD1 is a possible D gene (6 bases). Germline assignment: CDR1 DFQATT and CDR2 SNEGSKA (reference sequence). The CDR3 contains 15 residues. V dropped 1 base and J dropped 2 bases, with 14 bases sitting between them. The CDR3 sequence: CSARVPQGGNYGYTF. The CDR3 bases are TGCAGTGCTAGAGTTCCACAGGGAGGCAACTATGGCTACACCTTC.

There are a few counts of this clonotype. V is TRBV24-1 and J is TRBJ2-5; 13 bases map to TRBD2. Germline CDR1 reads KGHDR; CDR2 reads SFDVKD. V shed 4 bases and J 3 bases; nucleotides not matched to a gene: 10. This CDR3 has 18 residues. This CDR3 reads CATSETSGGAGVKETQYF. In nucleotides, the CDR3 is TGTGCCACCAGTGAAACTAGCGGGGGGGCCGGGGTAAAAGAGACCCAGTACTTC.

This clonotype appeared a single time. CDR3 coding DNA: TGTGCCATCAGTGAGACAGGGATGAACACTGAAGCTTTCTTT. Protein: CAISETGMNTEAFF. The chain uses TRBV10-3 and TRBJ1-1; D might be TRBD1 (6 bases). The CDR3 runs 14 residues. CDR1 and CDR2 from the germline V gene are ENHRY and SYGVKD. The germline V and J ends were trimmed by 2 bases and 0 bases, with 7 bases remaining between them.

The chain carries TRBV5-6 and TRBJ1-2; D may be TRBD1 (5 bases). The CDR3 is 14 residues long. The germline V and J ends were trimmed by 4 bases and 3 bases, with 13 bases remaining between them. The V gene's germline CDR1 is SGHDT and CDR2 YYEEEE. DNA of the CDR3: TGTGCCAGCAGCCCCCAGGGAAAGCACTATGGCTACACCTTC. Its protein is CASSPQGKHYGYTF.

Ten or more counts support this clonotype. The rearrangement links TRBV7-2 to TRBJ2-5; D is undetermined. The CDR3 length is 15 residues. V shed 7 bases and J shed 3 bases, with 18 bases lying between them. Germline V CDR1 and CDR2: SGHTA, FQGNSA. CDR3 region: CASTPLGRQEETQYF. The DNA of the CDR3 is TGTGCCAGCACCCCTTTAGGCAGGCAGGAAGAGACCCAGTACTTC.

This rearrangement joins TRBV4-1 to TRBJ2-7; D remains unclear. The CDR3 runs 13 residues. V was pared by 1 base and J by 3 bases, with 7 bases between. Germline CDR1 is MGHRA and CDR2 is YSYEKL. The CDR3 loop reads CASSQVTYYEQYF. As DNA, the CDR3 is TGCGCCAGCAGCCAAGTCACCTACTACGAGCAGTACTTC.

This clonotype was observed a few times. The germline gene is not matched at one end of the junction; a read error may be the cause. This sequence joins TRBV20-1 and TRBJ1-5; a possible D gene is TRBD1 (5 bases). The CDR3 sequence is 14 residues long. CDR1 and CDR2 (germline): DFQATT, SNEGSKA (reference sequence). The CDR3 protein is CSARGGLINRPQHF. The CDR3 DNA is TGCAGTGCTAGGGGGGGACTCATCAATCGGCCCCAGCATTTT.

The genes are TRBV28 and TRBJ1-5; D may be TRBD1 (5 bases). The CDR3 runs to 13 residues. Trimming removed 8 bases at V and 7 bases at J, with 15 bases between. From germline, CDR1 is MDHEN and CDR2 SYDVKM. The CDR3 protein is CASRQGVKQPQHF. The DNA for the CDR3 is TGTGCCAGCCGTCAGGGCGTAAAACAGCCCCAGCATTTT.

The chain couples TRBV3-1 to TRBJ2-5; TRBD2 aligns across 9 bases. Losses at the gene ends were 3 bases for V and 4 bases for J; bases not matched to a gene: 6. The CDR3 spans 15 residues. CDR1 and CDR2 from the germline V gene are LGHDT and YNNKEL (reference sequence). DNA for the CDR3: TGTGCCAGCAGCCAGGATAGCGGGAGCGTAGAGACCCAGTACTTC. Translating it yields CASSQDSGSVETQYF.

The chain couples TRBV9 to TRBJ1-5; 7 bases line up with TRBD1. With 3 bases clipped from V and 6 bases from J, the junction kept 6 bases outside the gene matches. Per the germline V gene, CDR1 is SGDLS and CDR2 is YYNGEE. This CDR3 has 14 amino acids. The CDR3 nucleotides read TGTGCCAGCAGCGATGGGACAGTAGGTCAGCCCCAGCATTTT. Protein: CASSDGTVGQPQHF.

This clonotype was observed at least ten times. This sequence joins TRBV5-1 and TRBJ2-3; 9 nucleotides line up with TRBD2. This CDR3 is 16 amino acids long. Looked up from germline, CDR1 is SGHRS and CDR2 is YFSETQ. The V and J ends lost 0 bases and 2 bases, in that order; junction bases with no gene match: 4. The CDR3 loop is CASSLDLAGNTDTQYF. CDR3 sequence (DNA): TGCGCCAGCAGCTTGGATCTAGCGGGGAACACAGATACGCAGTATTTT.

This clonotype was counted a few times. The chain combines TRBV7-2 with TRBJ2-5; 7 nucleotides align to TRBD2. This CDR3 has 14 residues. Looked up from germline, CDR1 is SGHTA and CDR2 is FQGNSA. The J segment lost 4 bases and the V segment lost 4 bases, leaving 6 bases of the junction unmatched. The CDR3: CASSSTSAVETQYF. CDR3 sequence (DNA): TGTGCCAGCAGCTCTACTAGCGCGGTAGAGACCCAGTACTTC.

V and J are TRBV20-1 and TRBJ2-3; perhaps TRBD1 as D (5 bases). The CDR3 length is 13 residues. Trimming took off 0 bases at V and 4 bases at J, with 8 bases between the two ends. CDR1 and CDR2 (germline): DFQATT, SNEGSKA (reference sequence). The CDR3 here is CSARDEGADTQYF. In nucleotides, the CDR3 is TGCAGTGCTAGAGATGAAGGGGCAGATACGCAGTATTTT.

The genes are TRBV6-2 or TRBV6-3 and TRBJ1-5; the D gene is possibly TRBD1 (5 bases). V shed 7 bases and J shed 2 bases, with 12 bases lying between them. Germline CDR1 reads MNHEY; CDR2 reads SVGEGT. The CDR3 spans 14 residues. The CDR3 nucleotides are TGTGCCAGCAATACAGGTACCGGCAATCAGCCCCAGCATTTT. The encoded protein is CASNTGTGNQPQHF.

The chain uses TRBV5-6 and TRBJ1-1; 7 positions agree with TRBD1. The CDR3 loop spans 16 amino acids. In germline, CDR1 is SGHDT, CDR2 YYEEEE. Trimming took 0 bases from V and 4 from J; bases not matched to a gene: 9. CDR3 nucleotide sequence: TGTGCCAGCAGCTTGGGAGGGCCCAGGGGGGCCACTGAAGCTTTCTTT. Its protein is CASSLGGPRGATEAFF. Full variable domain (outside the CDR3, taken from reference TRBV5-6 and TRBJ1-1): DAGVTQSPTHLIKTRGQQVTLRCSPKSGHDTVSWYQQALGQGPQFIFQYYEEEERQRGNFPDRFSGHQFPNYSSELNVNALLLGDSALYLCASSLGGPRGATEAFFGQGTRLTVV.

This clonotype was counted once. The rearrangement links TRBV29-1 to TRBJ2-5; D may be TRBD2 (5 bases). This CDR3 is 13 amino acids long. CDR1 and CDR2 (germline): SQVTM, ANQGSEA. V was pared by 3 bases and J by 5 bases, with 13 bases between. CDR3 amino acids: CSVDVPPGETQYF. The CDR3 DNA follows: TGCAGCGTTGATGTTCCCCCGGGGGAGACCCAGTACTTC. Combining the CDR3 with reference TRBV29-1 and TRBJ2-5 gives the whole variable domain SAVISQKPSRDICQRGTSLTIQCQVDSQVTMMFWYRQQPGQSLTLIATANQGSEATYESGFVIDKFPISRPNLTFSTLTVSNMSPEDSSIYLCSVDVPPGETQYFGPGTRLLVL.

A few counts support this clonotype. This sequence joins TRBV6-5 and TRBJ2-2; 8 bases line up with TRBD1. Germline assignment: CDR1 MNHEY and CDR2 SVGAGI. Unmatched junction bases numbered 6, after V lost 5 bases and J lost 4 bases. This CDR3 region has 15 residues. The CDR3 DNA reads TGTGCCAGCAGTCTCTGGACAGGGTCCACCGGGGAGCTGTTTTTT. Its translation: CASSLWTGSTGELFF.

The chain is built from TRBV12-3 or TRBV12-4 and TRBJ2-5, with D perhaps TRBD2 (6 bases). V was shortened by 7 bases and J by 11 bases, with 17 bases between the two germline ends. This CDR3 has 12 residues. CDR3 in amino acids: CASNAGPGEQYF. The DNA for the CDR3 is TGTGCCAGCAACGCGGGGCCCGGTGAGCAGTACTTC.

The chain has TRBV6-6 and TRBJ2-5; TRBD2 aligns across 10 bases. Unmatched junction bases numbered 14, after V lost 2 bases and J lost 11 bases. Germline-derived CDR1 and CDR2 are MNHNY and SVGAGI (reference sequence). The CDR3 totals 16 residues. The CDR3: CASSYERGGQDNEQYF. The CDR3 DNA is TGTGCCAGCAGTTACGAGCGGGGGGGCCAGGACAATGAGCAGTACTTC.

The chain carries TRBV15 and TRBJ1-1; no firm D call. CDR3 length: 14 residues. With 5 bases removed from V and 1 base from J, the gap between germline ends came to 11 bases. Germline V gene data show CDR1 as LNHNV and CDR2 as YYDKDF (reference sequence). CDR3 DNA: TGTGCCACCAGCCTTAACGCACCGAACACTGAAGCTTTCTTT. It encodes CATSLNAPNTEAFF.

V is TRBV13 and J is TRBJ1-6; D might be TRBD1 (5 bases). The CDR3 contains 13 residues. Trimming cost V 5 bases and J 7 bases, with 9 bases left between them. Germline CDR1 PRHDT, CDR2 FYEKMQ (reference sequence). This CDR3 is CASSVDSNSPLHF. In DNA, the CDR3 is TGTGCCAGCAGCGTCGACAGCAATTCACCCCTCCACTTT.